The sequence of this T cell receptor beta chain was determined in a study of regulatory T cells in long-lasting Graves disease. Across the whole study: Antithyroid drugs had been given to newly diagnosed Graves' patients for under 3 months. General study results and limits: Patients with persistent Graves' had lower TCR diversity than newly diagnosed patients. There was favoring of TRBV28, TRBJ1-2 and TRBJ2-5 in persistent disease.

With iRepertoire HTBI primers and Arm-PCR of CDR3 regions, TCR beta libraries were built. Per the authors' pipeline: Identified segments across samples numbered about 60 TRBV and more than 11 TRBJ. TCRdb ran MiXCR on the multiplex PCR reads and lists one entry per CDR3 protein. The V and J calls and clone size are TCRdb's, not the authors'. This sample yields 200,000 to 250,000 distinct CDR3 sequences, of which around 20% are seen a single time; around 20% belongs to the top ten. Time point: newly diagnosed GD, antithyroid drugs for less than 3 months. Following extraction of RNA from PBMCs, that RNA was used to make the TCR library. Germline lookup yields CDR1 SGHTA and CDR2 FQGNSA. V shed 5 bases and J 2 bases; nucleotides not matched to a gene: 10. This CDR3 comprises 16 residues. At least ten counts were recorded for this clonotype. No antigen is known for it.

The receptor's source is a female donor with Graves disease. This sample comprised peripheral blood mononuclear cells (PBMCs), obtained at new diagnosis, from a patient treated with antithyroid drugs. The chain joins TRBV7-2 to TRBJ1-1; 8 positions match TRBD1. CDR3 sequence: CASSPNRGMLNTEAFF. For the CDR3, the DNA is TGTGCCAGCAGCCCTAACAGGGGGATGCTTAACACTGAAGCTTTCTTT.